Sequencing of this T cell receptor (beta chain) was carried out in a study of T cells in Graves' hyperthyroidism and ophthalmopathy. The V gene end was trimmed by 1 base and the J gene end by 2 bases; junction bases not matched to a gene: 7. Germline V CDR1 and CDR2: LGHNA, YNFKEQ. This CDR3 comprises 18 residues. Using RNA transcripts as the source, TCR beta CDR3 regions were amplified. HTBI primers drove first-round RT-PCR of the TCR CDR3. TCRdb re-called the multiplex PCR reads with MiXCR, one entry per CDR3 protein. The sample contains hundreds of thousands of distinct CDR3 sequences, roughly a sixth of which appear only once.

This chain uses TRBV4-2 with TRBJ2-3; TRBD2 matches 12 bases. The sequence derives from a woman aged 35 to 49 with Graves' ophthalmopathy. Sequencing used blood. CDR3 amino acids: CASSQAPLAGGATDTQYF. Written as DNA, the CDR3 is TGTGCCAGCAGCCAAGCTCCCCTAGCGGGAGGGGCCACAGATACGCAGTATTTT.